This TCR beta chain is from a study of vaccination effects on CD4 cells after COVID-19. Background on the study: Post-vaccine specimens arrived a median 72 days past the second dose.

Clones were read by immunoSEQ multiplex PCR, and TCRdb kept only the in-frame ones, dropping some. The sample has some 60,000 clones; approximately 80% are singletons. Concerning this clone itself: Its antigen is currently unknown.

It was after approximately 11 days of culture that CD4+ T cells were isolated. All study participants received two doses of BNT162b2 or mRNA-1273 vaccine. Each culture had half its medium swapped for IL-2 medium on days 3 and 7. V was clipped by 4 bases and J by 6 bases; unmatched bases: 8. Germline assignment: CDR1 SGHNT and CDR2 YENEEA. The CDR3 totals 17 residues. The sequence was collected from a human donor who received a COVID-19 vaccine. Here the sequenced sample was CD4+ T cells from PBMCs cultured without peptide, taken after COVID-19 vaccination. The chain links TRBV11-3 to TRBJ2-3; the match to TRBD2 covers 15 bases. The CDR3 sequence is CASSSRTSGGETDTQYF. DNA of the CDR3: TGTGCCAGCAGCTCAAGGACTAGCGGGGGGGAAACGGATACGCAGTATTTT.